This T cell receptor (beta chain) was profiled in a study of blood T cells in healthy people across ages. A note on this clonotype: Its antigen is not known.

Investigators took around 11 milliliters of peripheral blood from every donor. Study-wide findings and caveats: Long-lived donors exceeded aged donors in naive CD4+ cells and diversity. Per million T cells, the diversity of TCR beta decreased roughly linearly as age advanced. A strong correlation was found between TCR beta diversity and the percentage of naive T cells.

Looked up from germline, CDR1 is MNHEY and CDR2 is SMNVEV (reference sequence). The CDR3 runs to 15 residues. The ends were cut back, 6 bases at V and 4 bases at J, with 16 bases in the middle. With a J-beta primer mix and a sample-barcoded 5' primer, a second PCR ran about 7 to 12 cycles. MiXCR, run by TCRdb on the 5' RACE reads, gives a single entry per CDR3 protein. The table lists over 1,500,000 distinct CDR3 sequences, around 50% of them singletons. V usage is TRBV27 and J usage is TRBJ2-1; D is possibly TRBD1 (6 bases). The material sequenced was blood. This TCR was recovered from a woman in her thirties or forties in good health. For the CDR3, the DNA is TGTGCCAGCAGAGGACTTTGGGACACTTACAATGAGCAGTTCTTC. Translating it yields CASRGLWDTYNEQFF.